This T cell receptor (beta chain) was sequenced in a study of blood T cell repertoires in COVID-19. On the study more broadly: COVID-19 samples from acute and convalescent phases originated in the United States, Italy and Spain.

CDR3 size: 16 residues. Deletions cut 6 bases from V and 1 base from J, with 16 bases between. Per the germline V gene, CDR1 is WNHNN and CDR2 is SYGVQD (reference sequence). Everyone who took part was roughly 18 to 100 years old, and they came from 24 US areas. Categorization into cohorts depended on clinical history that participants reported. Before being deemed recovered, Cohort 3 donors had two negative PCRs, clearance, or symptom resolution. Some clones are missing from TCRdb's copy, which holds only in-frame ones; the method was immunoSEQ multiplex PCR. This table holds about 290,000 clones, roughly 89% found once.

This TCR came from a woman between 40 and 50 years old who had recovered from COVID-19. The rearrangement uses TRBV10-1 and TRBJ1-3; D call uncertain. The sample taken for sequencing was PBMCs or T cells enriched from blood (not recorded which). The CDR3 sequence is CASREVRDWSGNTIYF. The DNA of the CDR3 is TGCGCCAGCAGGGAGGTGAGGGATTGGTCTGGAAACACCATATATTTT.